This entry features one T cell receptor (beta chain) sequence. In the original workflow: By means of reference gene primer amplification, nucleated cell counts were estimated. Data came from immunoSEQ multiplex PCR; TCRdb stores just in-frame clones and leaves some out. Clonal size and the V and J genes are those of that table, whereas D and trimming came from the DNA. The table includes around 320,000 clones, roughly 87% detected once. V lost 5 bases and J lost 2, with 13 bases in between. From germline, CDR1 is LNHDA and CDR2 SQIVND (reference sequence). The CDR3 is 14 residues long. This sample is part of a study of blood T cell repertoires in COVID-19.

The receptor's source is a man between 18 and 29 years old with active or convalescent COVID-19. Source material: peripheral blood. The chain combines TRBV19 with TRBJ2-7, with a tentative D call TRBD1 (6 bases). In DNA, the CDR3 is TGTGCCAGTAGTCTCAGGGGCTACCCCTACGAGCAGTACTTC. It yields the protein CASSLRGYPYEQYF. Looking up the rest from reference TRBV19 and TRBJ2-7 gives the full variable domain: DGGITQSPKYLFRKEGQNVTLSCEQNLNHDAMYWYRQDPGQGLRLIYYSQIVNDFQKGDIAEGYSVSREKKESFPLTVTSAQKNPTAFYLCASSLRGYPYEQYFGPGTRLTVT.